This record covers a single TCR beta chain. These data are taken from a study of blood T cell repertoires in COVID-19. About the study: PBMCs, B-cell-depleted T cells, or T cells were the source of the cDNA or gDNA that made up the material.

This table comes from immunoSEQ multiplex PCR, and its TCRdb copy is limited to in-frame clones, with some not included. Altogether roughly 80,000 clones are present, around 88% being singletons, with the ten largest covering around 15%. This CDR3 is 13 amino acids long. V gave up 8 bases and J gave up 0 bases; unmatched junction bases: 1. The source material was peripheral blood. This chain joins TRBV12-3 or TRBV12-4 and TRBJ1-5; 7 nucleotides align to TRBD1. This TCR was recovered from a woman in her fifties or sixties with acute or convalescent COVID-19. The CDR3 DNA reads TGTGCCAGCGGGACAGATAGCAATCAGCCCCAGCATTTT. This gives the protein CASGTDSNQPQHF.